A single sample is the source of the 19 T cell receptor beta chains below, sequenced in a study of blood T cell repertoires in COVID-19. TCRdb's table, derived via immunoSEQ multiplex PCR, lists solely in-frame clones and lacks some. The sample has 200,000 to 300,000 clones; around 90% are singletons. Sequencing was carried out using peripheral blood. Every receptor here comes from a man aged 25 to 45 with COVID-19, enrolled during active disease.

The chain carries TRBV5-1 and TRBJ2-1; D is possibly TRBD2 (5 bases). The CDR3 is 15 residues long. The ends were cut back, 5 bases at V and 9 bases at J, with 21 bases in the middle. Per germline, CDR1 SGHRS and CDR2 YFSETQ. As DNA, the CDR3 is TGCGCCAGCAGAATCTTAGTACACCTTGAGGGTGAGCAGTTCTTC. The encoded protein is CASRILVHLEGEQFF.

The CDR3 region is CASSPRLAGGRWDGDTQYF. CDR3 in DNA: TGTGCCAGCAGCCCTAGACTAGCGGGGGGCCGATGGGATGGAGATACGCAGTATTTT. The chain links TRBV11-2 to TRBJ2-3, with 13 bases lining up with TRBD2. This CDR3 has 19 residues. The V and J ends lost 5 bases and 5 bases, in that order; junction bases with no gene match: 16. CDR1 and CDR2 from the germline V gene are SGHAT and FQNNGV.

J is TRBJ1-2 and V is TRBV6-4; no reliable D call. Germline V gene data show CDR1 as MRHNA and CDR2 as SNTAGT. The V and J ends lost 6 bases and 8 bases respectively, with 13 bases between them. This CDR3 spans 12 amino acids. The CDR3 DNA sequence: TGTGCCAGCAGCATAAGTGGCAAAGGCTACACCTTC. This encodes CASSISGKGYTF.

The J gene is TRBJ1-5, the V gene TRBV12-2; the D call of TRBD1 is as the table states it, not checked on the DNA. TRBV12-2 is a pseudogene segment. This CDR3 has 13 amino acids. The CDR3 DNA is TGTGCAAGTCGCCGCAGGGCGAGTCAGCCCCAGCATTTT. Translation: CASRRRASQPQHF.

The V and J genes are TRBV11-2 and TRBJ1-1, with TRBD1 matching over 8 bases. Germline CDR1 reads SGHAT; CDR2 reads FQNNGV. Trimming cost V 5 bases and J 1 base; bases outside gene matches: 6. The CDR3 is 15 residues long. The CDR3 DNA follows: TGTGCCAGCAGCCAGCGACAGGGGCAGAACACTGAAGCTTTCTTT. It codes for CASSQRQGQNTEAFF. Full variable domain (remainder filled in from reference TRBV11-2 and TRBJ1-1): EAGVAQSPRYKIIEKRQSVAFWCNPISGHATLYWYQQILGQGPKLLIQFQNNGVVDDSQLPKDRFSAERLKGVDSTLKIQPAKLEDSAVYLCASSQRQGQNTEAFFGQGTRLTVV.

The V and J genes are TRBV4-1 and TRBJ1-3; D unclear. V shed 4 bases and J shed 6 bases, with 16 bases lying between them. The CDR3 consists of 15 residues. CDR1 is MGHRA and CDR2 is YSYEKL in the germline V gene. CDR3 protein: CASSPEGSRANTIYF. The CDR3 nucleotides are TGCGCCAGCAGCCCCGAGGGATCCCGGGCAAACACCATATATTTT.

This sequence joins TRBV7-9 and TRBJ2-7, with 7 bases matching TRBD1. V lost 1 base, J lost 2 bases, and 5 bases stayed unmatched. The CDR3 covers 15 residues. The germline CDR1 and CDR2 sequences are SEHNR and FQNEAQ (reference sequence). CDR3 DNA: TGTGCCAGCAGCTTAGGGGCCCAGGGGGCCTACGAGCAGTACTTC. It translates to CASSLGAQGAYEQYF.

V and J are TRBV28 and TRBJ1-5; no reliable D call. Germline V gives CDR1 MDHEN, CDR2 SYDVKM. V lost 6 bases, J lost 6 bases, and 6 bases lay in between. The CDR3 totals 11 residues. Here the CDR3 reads CASSFGQPQHF. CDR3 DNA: TGTGCCAGCAGCTTCGGTCAGCCCCAGCATTTT.

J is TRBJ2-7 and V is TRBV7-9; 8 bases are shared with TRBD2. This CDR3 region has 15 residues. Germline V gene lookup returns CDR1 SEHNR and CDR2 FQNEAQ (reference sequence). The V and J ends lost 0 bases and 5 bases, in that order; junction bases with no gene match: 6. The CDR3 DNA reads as TGTGCCAGCAGCTTAGCCGGGACTAGGATCGACGAGCAGTACTTC. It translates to CASSLAGTRIDEQYF.

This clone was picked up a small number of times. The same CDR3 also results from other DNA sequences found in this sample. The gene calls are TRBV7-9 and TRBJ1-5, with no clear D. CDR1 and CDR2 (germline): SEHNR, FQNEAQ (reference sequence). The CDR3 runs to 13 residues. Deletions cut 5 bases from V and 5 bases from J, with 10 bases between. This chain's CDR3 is CASSLYGDQPQHF. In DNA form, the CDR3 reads TGTGCCAGCAGCCTATACGGGGATCAGCCCCAGCATTTT.

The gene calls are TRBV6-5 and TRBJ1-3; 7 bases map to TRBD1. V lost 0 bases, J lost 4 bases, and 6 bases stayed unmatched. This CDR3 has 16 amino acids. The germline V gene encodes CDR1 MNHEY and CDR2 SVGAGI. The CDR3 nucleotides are TGTGCCAGCAGTTACTCTCGTACAGGGGTGGGAAACACCATATATTTT. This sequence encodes CASSYSRTGVGNTIYF.

In nucleotides, the CDR3 is TGCGCCAGCAGCTTGGACAGGGTCAAGTCTGGAAACACCATATATTTT. As protein: CASSLDRVKSGNTIYF. V and J are TRBV5-1 and TRBJ1-3; D may be TRBD1 (6 bases). This CDR3 has 16 residues. Germline V gene data show CDR1 as SGHRS and CDR2 as YFSETQ. The V end was cut by 0 bases, the J end by 1 base, with 11 bases between.

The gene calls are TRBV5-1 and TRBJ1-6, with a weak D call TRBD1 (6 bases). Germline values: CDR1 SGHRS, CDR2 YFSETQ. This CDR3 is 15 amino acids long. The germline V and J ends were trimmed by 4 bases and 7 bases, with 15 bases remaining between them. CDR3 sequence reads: CASSPFQGRNSPLHF. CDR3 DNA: TGCGCCAGCAGCCCCTTTCAGGGGCGAAATTCACCCCTCCACTTT.

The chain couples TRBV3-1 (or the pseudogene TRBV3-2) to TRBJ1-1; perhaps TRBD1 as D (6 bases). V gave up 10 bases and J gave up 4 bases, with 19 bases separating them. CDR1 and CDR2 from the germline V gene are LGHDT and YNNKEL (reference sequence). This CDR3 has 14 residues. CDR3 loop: CATQSREGGTEAFF. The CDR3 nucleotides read TGTGCCACCCAATCCAGGGAGGGGGGCACTGAAGCTTTCTTT.

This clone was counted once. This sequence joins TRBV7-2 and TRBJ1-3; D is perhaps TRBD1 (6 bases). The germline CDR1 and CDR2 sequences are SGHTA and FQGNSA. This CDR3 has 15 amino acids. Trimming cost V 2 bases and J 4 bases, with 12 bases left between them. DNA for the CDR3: TGTGCCAGCAGCTTAAACTCAGGGACAGGAAACACCATATATTTT. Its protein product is CASSLNSGTGNTIYF.

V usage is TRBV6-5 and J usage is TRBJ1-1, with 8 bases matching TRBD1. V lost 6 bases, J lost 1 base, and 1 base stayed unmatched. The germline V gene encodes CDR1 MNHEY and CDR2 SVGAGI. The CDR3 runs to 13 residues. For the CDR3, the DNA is TGTGCCAGCAGGACAGGGGAGAACACTGAAGCTTTCTTT. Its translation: CASRTGENTEAFF.

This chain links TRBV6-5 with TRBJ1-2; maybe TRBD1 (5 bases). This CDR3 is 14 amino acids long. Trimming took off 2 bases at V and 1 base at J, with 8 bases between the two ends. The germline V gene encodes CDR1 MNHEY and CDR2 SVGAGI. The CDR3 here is CASSYNRGNYGYTF. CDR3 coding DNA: TGTGCCAGCAGTTACAATAGGGGTAACTATGGCTACACCTTC.

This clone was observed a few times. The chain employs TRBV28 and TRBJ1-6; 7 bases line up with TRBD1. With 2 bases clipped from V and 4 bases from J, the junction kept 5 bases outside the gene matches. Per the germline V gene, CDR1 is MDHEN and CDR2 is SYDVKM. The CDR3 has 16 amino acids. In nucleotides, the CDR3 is TGTGCCAGCAGTTTAGTGGGACAGCGATATAATTCACCCCTCCACTTT. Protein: CASSLVGQRYNSPLHF.

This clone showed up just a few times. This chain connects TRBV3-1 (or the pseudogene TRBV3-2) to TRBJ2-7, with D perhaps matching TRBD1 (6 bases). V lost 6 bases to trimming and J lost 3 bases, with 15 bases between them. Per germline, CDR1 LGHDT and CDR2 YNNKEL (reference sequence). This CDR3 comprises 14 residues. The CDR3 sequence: CASSPGTLVYEQYF. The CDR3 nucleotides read TGTGCCAGCAGTCCCGGGACACTGGTCTACGAGCAGTACTTC.